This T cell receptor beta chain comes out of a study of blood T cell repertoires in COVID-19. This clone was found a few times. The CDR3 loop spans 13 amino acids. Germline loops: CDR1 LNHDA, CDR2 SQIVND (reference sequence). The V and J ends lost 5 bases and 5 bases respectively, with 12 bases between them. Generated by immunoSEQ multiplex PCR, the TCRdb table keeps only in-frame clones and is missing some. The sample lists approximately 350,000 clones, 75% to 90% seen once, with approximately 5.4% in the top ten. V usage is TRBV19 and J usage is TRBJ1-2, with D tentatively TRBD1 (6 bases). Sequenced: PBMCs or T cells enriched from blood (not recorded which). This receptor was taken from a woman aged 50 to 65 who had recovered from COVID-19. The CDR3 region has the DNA TGTGCCAGTAGTGGCCTGGACAGATATGGCTACACCTTC. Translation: CASSGLDRYGYTF. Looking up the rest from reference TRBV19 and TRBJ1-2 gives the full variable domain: DGGITQSPKYLFRKEGQNVTLSCEQNLNHDAMYWYRQDPGQGLRLIYYSQIVNDFQKGDIAEGYSVSREKKESFPLTVTSAQKNPTAFYLCASSGLDRYGYTFGSGTRLTVV.